This T cell receptor beta chain appears in the sequencing data of a study of blood T cells in healthy people across ages. For the second PCR, which ran for 7 to 11 cycles, a sample-barcoded 5' primer and a J-beta primer mix were used. There were at least 3 million CDR3-containing paired-end reads obtained from each sample. TCRdb re-analysed the 5' RACE reads in MiXCR, keeping a single row per CDR3 protein. The sample has roughly 1.7 million distinct CDR3 sequences, approximately 32% seen once. In germline, CDR1 is MNHEY, CDR2 SMNVEV (reference sequence). The CDR3 runs 13 residues. Trimming removed 3 bases at V and 7 bases at J, with 10 bases between.

The sequencing sample was made of blood. V is TRBV27 and J is TRBJ2-1; D is uncertain. The sequence was obtained from a woman in her twenties or thirties in good health. CDR3 sequence reads: CASSFSYKNEQFF. CDR3 bases: TGTGCCAGCAGTTTCTCCTACAAGAATGAGCAGTTCTTC.